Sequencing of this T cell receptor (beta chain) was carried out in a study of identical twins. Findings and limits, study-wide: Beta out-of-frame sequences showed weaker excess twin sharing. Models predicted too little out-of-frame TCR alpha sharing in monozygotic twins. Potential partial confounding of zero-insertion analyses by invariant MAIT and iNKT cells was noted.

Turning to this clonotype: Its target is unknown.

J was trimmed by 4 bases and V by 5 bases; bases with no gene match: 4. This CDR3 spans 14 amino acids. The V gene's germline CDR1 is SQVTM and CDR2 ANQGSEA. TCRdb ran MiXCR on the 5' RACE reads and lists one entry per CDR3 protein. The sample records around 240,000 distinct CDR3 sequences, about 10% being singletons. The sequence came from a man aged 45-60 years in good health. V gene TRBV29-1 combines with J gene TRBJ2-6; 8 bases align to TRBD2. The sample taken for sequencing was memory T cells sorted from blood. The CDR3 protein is CSVRGGYGANVLTF. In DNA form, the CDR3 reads TGCAGCGTTCGGGGGGGCTACGGGGCCAACGTCCTGACTTTC.